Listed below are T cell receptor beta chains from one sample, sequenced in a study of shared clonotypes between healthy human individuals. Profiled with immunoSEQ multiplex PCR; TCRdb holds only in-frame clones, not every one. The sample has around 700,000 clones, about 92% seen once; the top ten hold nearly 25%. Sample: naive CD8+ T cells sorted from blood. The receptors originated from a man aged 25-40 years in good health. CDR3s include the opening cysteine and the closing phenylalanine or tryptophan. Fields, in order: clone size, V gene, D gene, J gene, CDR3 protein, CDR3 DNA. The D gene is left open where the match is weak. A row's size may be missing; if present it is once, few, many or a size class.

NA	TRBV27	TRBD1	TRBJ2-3	CASSGQGAVVDTQYF	TGTGCCAGCAGTGGACAGGGGGCTGTTGTGGATACGCAGTATTTT
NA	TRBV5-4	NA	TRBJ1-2	CASSLGGNYGYTF	TGTGCCAGCAGCTTGGGGGGTAACTATGGCTACACCTTC
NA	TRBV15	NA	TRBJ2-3	CATNLGGASTDTQYF	TGTGCCACCAACCTTGGGGGAGCTAGCACAGATACGCAGTATTTT
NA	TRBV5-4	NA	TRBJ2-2	CASSLEGANTGELFF	TGTGCCAGCAGCTTGGAGGGGGCGAACACCGGGGAGCTGTTTTTT
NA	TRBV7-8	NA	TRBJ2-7	CASSLGTHEQYF	TGTGCCAGCAGCTTAGGAACCCACGAGCAGTACTTC
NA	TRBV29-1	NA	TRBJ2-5	CSVVMEQETQYF	TGCAGCGTTGTTATGGAACAAGAGACCCAGTACTTC
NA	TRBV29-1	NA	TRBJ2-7	CSVEGGEDSYEQYF	TGCAGCGTTGAAGGCGGGGAAGACTCCTACGAGCAGTACTTC
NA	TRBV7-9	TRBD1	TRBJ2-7	CASSSLKDRDPYEQYF	TGTGCCAGCAGCTCCTTAAAGGACAGGGACCCCTACGAGCAGTACTTC
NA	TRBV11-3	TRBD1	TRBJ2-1	CASGSTGTGTDEQFF	TGTGCCAGCGGTTCTACCGGGACAGGGACCGATGAGCAGTTCTTC
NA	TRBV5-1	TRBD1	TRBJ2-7	CASSWDRGSDEQYF	TGCGCCAGCAGCTGGGACAGGGGCAGTGACGAGCAGTACTTC
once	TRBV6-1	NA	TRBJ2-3	CASSEEVSGQPILSTDTQYF	TGTGCCAGCAGTGAAGAAGTCTCGGGCCAGCCGATTTTGAGCACAGATACGCAGTATTTT
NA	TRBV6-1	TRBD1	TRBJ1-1	CASKRDRGHTEAFF	TGTGCCAGCAAGAGGGACAGGGGGCATACTGAAGCTTTCTTT
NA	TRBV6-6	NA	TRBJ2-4	CASNTQMVDKNIQYF	TGTGCCAGCAATACGCAAATGGTAGACAAAAACATTCAGTACTTC
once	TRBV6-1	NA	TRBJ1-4	CASSEVERVVEKLFF	TGTGCCAGCAGTGAGGTAGAAAGGGTCGTCGAAAAACTGTTTTTT
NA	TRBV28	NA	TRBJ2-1	CASSSPLGLIYNEQFF	TGTGCCAGCAGTTCCCCCCTCGGACTGATCTACAATGAGCAGTTCTTC
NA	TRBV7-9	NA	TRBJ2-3	CASSLPSTDTQYF	TGTGCCAGCAGCTTACCAAGCACAGATACGCAGTATTTT
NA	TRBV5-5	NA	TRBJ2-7	CASSPWDGAYEQYF	TGTGCCAGCAGCCCTTGGGACGGAGCCTACGAGCAGTACTTC
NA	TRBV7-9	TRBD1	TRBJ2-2	CASSRRQGNTGELFF	TGTGCCAGCAGCCGACGACAGGGCAACACCGGGGAGCTGTTTTTT
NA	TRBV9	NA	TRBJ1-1	CASSGTGPEAFF	TGTGCCAGCAGCGGAACAGGGCCTGAAGCTTTCTTT
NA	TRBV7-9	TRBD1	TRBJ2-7	CASSTGQAVLSSYEQYF	TGTGCCAGCAGCACTGGACAGGCCGTGCTGAGCTCCTACGAGCAGTACTTC
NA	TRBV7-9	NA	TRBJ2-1	CASSLLNNEQFF	TGTGCCAGCAGCTTACTTAACAATGAGCAGTTCTTC
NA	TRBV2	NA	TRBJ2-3	CASRPGVNTDTQYF	TGTGCCAGCAGGCCAGGGGTGAACACAGATACGCAGTATTTT
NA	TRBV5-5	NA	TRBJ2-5	CASSFKQETQYF	TGTGCCAGCAGCTTTAAACAAGAGACCCAGTACTTC
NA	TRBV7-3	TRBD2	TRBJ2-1	CASSLNFGRLAGPSDHTYNEQFF	TGTGCCAGCAGCTTAAATTTCGGTCGACTAGCGGGACCCTCAGACCACACTTACAATGAGCAGTTCTTC
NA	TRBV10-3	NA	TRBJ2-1	CAIRMDNRGDEQFF	TGTGCCATCAGAATGGACAATCGAGGCGATGAGCAGTTCTTC
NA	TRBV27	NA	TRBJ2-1	CASSFDPLAFSYNEQFF	TGTGCCAGCAGTTTTGACCCTCTAGCTTTCTCCTACAATGAGCAGTTCTTC